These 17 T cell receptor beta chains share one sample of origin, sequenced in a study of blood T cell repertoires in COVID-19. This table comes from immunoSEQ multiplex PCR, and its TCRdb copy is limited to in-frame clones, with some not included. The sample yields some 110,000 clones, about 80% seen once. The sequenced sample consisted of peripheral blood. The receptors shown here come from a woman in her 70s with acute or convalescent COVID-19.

CDR3 nucleotides: TGTGCCATCAGTGAGGTTATAGGGGGCGCGTCGGGAAACACCATATATTTT. Its translation: CAISEVIGGASGNTIYF. The J gene is TRBJ1-3, the V gene TRBV10-3, with 7 bases aligning to TRBD1. Germline CDR1 is ENHRY and CDR2 is SYGVKD. V lost 2 bases and J lost 4; bases outside the gene matches: 11. The CDR3 is made up of 17 amino acids.

For the CDR3, the DNA is TGTGCCAGCAGTTACTCCTTAGCGCCGGATTACAATGAGCAGTTCTTC. Its translation is CASSYSLAPDYNEQFF. This chain connects TRBV6-5 to TRBJ2-1; D possibly corresponds to TRBD2 (5 bases). CDR3 size: 16 residues. With 0 bases removed from V and 4 bases from J, the gap between germline ends came to 13 bases. Germline CDR1 and CDR2: MNHEY and SVGAGI.

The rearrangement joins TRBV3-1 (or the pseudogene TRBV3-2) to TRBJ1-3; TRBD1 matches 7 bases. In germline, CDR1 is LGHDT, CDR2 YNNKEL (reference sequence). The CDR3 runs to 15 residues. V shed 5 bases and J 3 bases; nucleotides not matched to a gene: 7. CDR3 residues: CASSAQGLDGNTIYF. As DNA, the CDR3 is TGTGCCAGCAGCGCACAGGGGTTGGATGGAAACACCATATATTTT.

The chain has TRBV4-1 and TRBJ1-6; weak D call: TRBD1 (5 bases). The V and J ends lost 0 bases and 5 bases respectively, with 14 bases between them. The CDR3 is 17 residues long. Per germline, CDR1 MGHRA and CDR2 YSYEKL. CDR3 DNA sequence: TGCGCCAGCAGCCAAGATCAGGGAATTGGGGATAATTCACCCCTCCACTTT. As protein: CASSQDQGIGDNSPLHF.

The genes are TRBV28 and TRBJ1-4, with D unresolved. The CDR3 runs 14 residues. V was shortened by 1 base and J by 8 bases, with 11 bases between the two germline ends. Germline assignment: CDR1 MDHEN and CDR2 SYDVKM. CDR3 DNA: TGTGCCAGCAGTTTATCCCTGGGGAGGGAAAAACTGTTTTTT. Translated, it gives CASSLSLGREKLFF.

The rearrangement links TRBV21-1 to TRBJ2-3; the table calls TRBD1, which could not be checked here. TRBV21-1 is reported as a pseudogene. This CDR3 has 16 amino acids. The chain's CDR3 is CASSKRGPPSTDTQYF. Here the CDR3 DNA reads TGTGCCAGCAGCAAAAGGGGGCCCCCTAGCACAGATACGCAGTATTTT.

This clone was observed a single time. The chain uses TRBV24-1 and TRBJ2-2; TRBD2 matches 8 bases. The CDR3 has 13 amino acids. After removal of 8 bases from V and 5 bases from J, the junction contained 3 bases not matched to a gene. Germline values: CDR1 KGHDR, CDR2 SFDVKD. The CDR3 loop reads CATKASGTGELFF. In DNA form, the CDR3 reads TGTGCCACCAAGGCTAGCGGGACCGGGGAGCTGTTTTTT.

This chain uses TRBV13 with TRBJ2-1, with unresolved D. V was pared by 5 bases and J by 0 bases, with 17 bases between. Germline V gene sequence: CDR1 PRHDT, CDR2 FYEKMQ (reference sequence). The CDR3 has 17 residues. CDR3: CASSPNAQDSSYNEQFF. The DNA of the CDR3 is TGTGCCAGCAGCCCGAACGCGCAGGATTCCTCCTACAATGAGCAGTTCTTC.

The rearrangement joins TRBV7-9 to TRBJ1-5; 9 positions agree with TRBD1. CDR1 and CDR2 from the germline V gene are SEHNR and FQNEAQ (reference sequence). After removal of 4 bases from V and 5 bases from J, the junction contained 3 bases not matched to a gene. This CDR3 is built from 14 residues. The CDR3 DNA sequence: TGTGCCAGCAGCTCAGGACAGGGGCATCAGCCCCAGCATTTT. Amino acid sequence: CASSSGQGHQPQHF.

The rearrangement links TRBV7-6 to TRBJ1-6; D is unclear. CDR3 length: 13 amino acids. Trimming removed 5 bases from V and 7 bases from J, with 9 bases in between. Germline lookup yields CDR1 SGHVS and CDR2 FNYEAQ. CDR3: CASSQSLNSPLHF. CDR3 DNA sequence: TGTGCCAGCAGCCAGTCCTTAAATTCACCCCTCCACTTT. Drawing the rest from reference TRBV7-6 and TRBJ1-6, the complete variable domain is GAGVSQSPRYKVTKRGQDVALRCDPISGHVSLYWYRQALGQGPEFLTYFNYEAQQDKSGLPNDRFSAERPEGSISTLTIQRTEQRDSAMYRCASSQSLNSPLHFGNGTRLTVT.

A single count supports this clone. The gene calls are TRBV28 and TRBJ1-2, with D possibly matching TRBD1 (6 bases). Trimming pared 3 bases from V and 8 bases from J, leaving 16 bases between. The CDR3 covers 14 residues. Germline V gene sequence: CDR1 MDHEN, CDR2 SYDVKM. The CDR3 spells CASSFPVGAMGYTF. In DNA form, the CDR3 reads TGTGCCAGCAGTTTTCCGGTGGGGGCGATGGGCTACACCTTC.

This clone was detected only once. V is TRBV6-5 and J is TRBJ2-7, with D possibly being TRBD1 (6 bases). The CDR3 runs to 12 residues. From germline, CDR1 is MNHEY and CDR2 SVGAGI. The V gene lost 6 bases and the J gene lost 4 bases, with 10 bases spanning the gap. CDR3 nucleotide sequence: TGTGCCAGCAGCCCCACAGGGTACGAGCAGTACTTC. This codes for CASSPTGYEQYF.

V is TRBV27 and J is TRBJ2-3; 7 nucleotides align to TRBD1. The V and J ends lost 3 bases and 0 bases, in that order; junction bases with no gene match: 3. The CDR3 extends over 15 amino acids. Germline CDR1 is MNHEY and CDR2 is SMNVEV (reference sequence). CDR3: CASSFLRGSTDTQYF. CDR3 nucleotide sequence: TGTGCCAGCAGTTTTCTCAGGGGGAGCACAGATACGCAGTATTTT.

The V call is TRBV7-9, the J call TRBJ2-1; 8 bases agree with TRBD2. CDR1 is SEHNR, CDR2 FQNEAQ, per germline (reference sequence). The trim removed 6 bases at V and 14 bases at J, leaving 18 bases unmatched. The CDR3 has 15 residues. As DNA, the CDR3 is TGTGCCAGCAGTCAAACTAACCCAAAGGGGACTAGAAAGTTCTTC. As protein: CASSQTNPKGTRKFF.

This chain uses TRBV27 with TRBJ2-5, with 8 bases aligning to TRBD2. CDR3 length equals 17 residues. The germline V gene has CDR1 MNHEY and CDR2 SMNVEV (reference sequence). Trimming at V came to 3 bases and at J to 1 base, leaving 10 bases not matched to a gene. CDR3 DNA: TGTGCCAGCAGTTTGGCGAGCGGGGGTTACTCCCAAGAGACCCAGTACTTC. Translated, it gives CASSLASGGYSQETQYF.

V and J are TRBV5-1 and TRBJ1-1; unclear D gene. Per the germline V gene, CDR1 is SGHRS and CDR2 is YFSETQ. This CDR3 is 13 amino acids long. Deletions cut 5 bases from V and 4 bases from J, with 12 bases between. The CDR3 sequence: CASRRKTGTEAFF. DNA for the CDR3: TGCGCCAGCAGGAGGAAGACGGGCACTGAAGCTTTCTTT.

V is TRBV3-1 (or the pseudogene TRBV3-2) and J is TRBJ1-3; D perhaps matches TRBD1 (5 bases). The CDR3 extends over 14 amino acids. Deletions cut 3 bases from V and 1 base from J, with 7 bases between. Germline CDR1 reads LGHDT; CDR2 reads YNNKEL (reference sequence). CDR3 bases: TGTGCCAGCAGCCACCAGGGTTCTGGAAACACCATATATTTT. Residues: CASSHQGSGNTIYF.